There are many counts of the clone carrying this TCR beta chain. These data come from a study of T-cell reconstitution after alpha-beta-depleted transplantation in children. The TCRbeta library incorporated unique molecular identifiers. TCRdb itself ran the PCR reads through MiXCR, one entry per CDR3 protein. This table has roughly 100,000 distinct CDR3 sequences, more than 7% appearing once. Germline V lookup: CDR1 DFQATT, CDR2 SNEGSKA (reference sequence). The CDR3 loop spans 13 amino acids. Between the trimmed V and J ends, which lost 8 bases and 5 bases, there was a span of 17 bases. The TCR sequence derives from a human donor who donated a stem cell graft to a child with congenital amegakaryocytic thrombocytopenia. The chain has TRBV20-1 and TRBJ2-3, with D hard to call. The source material was PBMCs from the stem cell graft donor, sampled from the stem cell graft. This CDR3 is CSMVRLAGDTQYF. The CDR3 nucleotides are TGCAGTATGGTCCGTCTGGCCGGAGATACGCAGTATTTT.